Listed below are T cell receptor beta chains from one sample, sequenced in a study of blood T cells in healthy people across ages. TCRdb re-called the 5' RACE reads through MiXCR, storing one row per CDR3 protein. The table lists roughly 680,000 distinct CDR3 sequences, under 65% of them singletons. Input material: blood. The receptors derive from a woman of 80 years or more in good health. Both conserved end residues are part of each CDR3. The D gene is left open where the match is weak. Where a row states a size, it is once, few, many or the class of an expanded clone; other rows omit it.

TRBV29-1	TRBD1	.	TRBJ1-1	TGCAGCGTCGCTTCACCTGGGGACAGGCTCATGAACACTGAAGCTTTCTTT	CSVASPGDRLMNTEAFF
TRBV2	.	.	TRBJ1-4	TGTGCCAGCAGTGAAGCGGGAATAAATGAAAAACTGTTTTTT	CASSEAGINEKLFF
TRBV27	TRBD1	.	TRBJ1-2	TGTGCCAGCGCAAGGGACAGCCCTGCTAACTATGGCTACACCTTC	CASARDSPANYGYTF
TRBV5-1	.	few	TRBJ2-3	TGCGCCAGCAGCTTGAGCACAGGGAGCCTCCTTCATACGCAGTATTTT	CASSLSTGSLLHTQYF
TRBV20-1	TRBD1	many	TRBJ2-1	TGCAGTGCTTTTGCCGGGACAGGGGCGTACAATGAGCAGTTCTTC	CSAFAGTGAYNEQFF
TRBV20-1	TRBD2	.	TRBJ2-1	TGCAGTGCTGCCAATAGCGGGAGGGCCGGCAATGAGCAGTTCTTC	CSAANSGRAGNEQFF
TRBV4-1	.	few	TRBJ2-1	TGCGCCAGCAGCCAGGGTCGGGCCCATGAGCAGTTCTTC	CASSQGRAHEQFF
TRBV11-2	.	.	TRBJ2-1	TGTGCCAGCAGCTCAGCCCGCGGGGAGTTTTATGAGCAGTTCTTC	CASSSARGEFYEQFF
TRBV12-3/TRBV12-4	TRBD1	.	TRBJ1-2	TGTGCCAGCAGTTTTAACAGGGGGCTTAGAGATGGCTACACCTTC	CASSFNRGLRDGYTF
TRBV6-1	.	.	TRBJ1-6	TGTGCCAGCAGTGGACAGTGGCTTGATTCACCCCTCCACTTT	CASSGQWLDSPLHF
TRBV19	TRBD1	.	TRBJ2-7	TGTGCCAGTAGGCGGACAGGGGGCTTCGTCGAGCAGTACTTC	CASRRTGGFVEQYF
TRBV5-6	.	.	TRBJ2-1	TGTGCCAGCAGCTCCAGGGGCGGCTCCTACAGTGAGCAGTTCTTC	CASSSRGGSYSEQFF
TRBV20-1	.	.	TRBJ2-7	TGCAGTGCTAGAGGGGATACTCACGAGCAGTACTTC	CSARGDTHEQYF
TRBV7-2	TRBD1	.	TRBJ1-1	TGTGCCAGCAGCTTAGCCGGACAGGCTTCCACTGAAGCTTTCTTT	CASSLAGQASTEAFF
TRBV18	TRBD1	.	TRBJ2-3	TGTGCCGGCTCACCCTTCCGAGACAGGGGCACAGATACGCAGTATTTT	CAGSPFRDRGTDTQYF
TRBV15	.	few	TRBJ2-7	TGTGCCACCAGCAGAGATTTTTACGGCTCCTACGAGCAGTACTTC	CATSRDFYGSYEQYF
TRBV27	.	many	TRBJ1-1	TGTGCCAGCAGTTTATGGGTCGGGGGCAAGAACACTGAAGCTTTCTTT	CASSLWVGGKNTEAFF
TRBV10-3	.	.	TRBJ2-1	TGTGCCATCAAAGTAACCGGCTCCAATGAGCAGTTCTTC	CAIKVTGSNEQFF